This T cell receptor (beta chain) came from a study of technical replicates of blood from several donors (dated by TCRdb to the late 2010s). Remarks on this clone: The antigen it recognizes is unknown. The record has no base qualities; no much larger clone is one base away.

Libraries were built with the immunoSEQ multiplex PCR assay. Held by TCRdb, this immuneACCESS table contains in-frame sequences only and omits some clones. Under half of the omission traces to an unresolved V gene where checked; the cause of the rest is unknown. The sample has around 85,000 clones on record, just under 95% of them singletons. The ten top clones hold approximately 0.25% of the sample. In the germline V gene, CDR1 corresponds to SGHVS and CDR2 to FNYEAQ. Its CDR3 holds 14 amino acids, cysteine through phenylalanine. Of the read, only the CDR3 DNA is kept; its 42 bases are in frame from base 1. Trimming at the junction amounts to 2 bases on V and 2 bases on J, and the germline ends lie 8 bases apart.

This sequence uses TRBV7-6 and TRBJ2-3; there is no confident call for the D gene. Sequencing was carried out using T cells isolated from PBMCs. The receptor comes from a human donor in good health. The nucleotide sequence is given as TGTGCCAGCAGCTTAAGCGCGGTCACAGATACGCAGTATTTT. It translates as CASSLSAVTDTQYF.